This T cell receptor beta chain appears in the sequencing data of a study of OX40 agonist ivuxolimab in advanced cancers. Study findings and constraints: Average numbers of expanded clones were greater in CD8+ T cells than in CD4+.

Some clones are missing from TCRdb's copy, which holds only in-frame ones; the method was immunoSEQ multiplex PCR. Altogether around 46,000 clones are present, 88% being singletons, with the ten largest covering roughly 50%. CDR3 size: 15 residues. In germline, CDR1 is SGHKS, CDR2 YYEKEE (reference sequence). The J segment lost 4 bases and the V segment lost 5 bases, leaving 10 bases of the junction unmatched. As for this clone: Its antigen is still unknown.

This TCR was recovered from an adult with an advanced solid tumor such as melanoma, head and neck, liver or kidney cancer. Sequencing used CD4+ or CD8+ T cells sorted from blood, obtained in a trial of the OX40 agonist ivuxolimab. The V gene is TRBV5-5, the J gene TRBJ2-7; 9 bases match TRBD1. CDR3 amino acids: CASRLPGQGGYEQYF. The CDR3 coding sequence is TGTGCCAGCAGGTTACCGGGACAGGGAGGTTACGAGCAGTACTTC.